Included here is one T cell receptor beta chain sequence, with context. Its cognate antigen is unknown. This record comes from a study of cytomegalovirus exposure and HLA in healthy donors. Study-wide results and caveats: An observed cluster of highly shared sequence variants was recorded as a likely sequencing artifact. The study recorded 164 TCR beta chains that were cytomegalovirus-associated.

PCR primers comprised 60 Vbeta and 13 Jbeta primers. The protocol was immunoSEQ multiplex PCR, while the TCRdb copy is restricted to in-frame clones and leaves out a portion. The sample has 200,000 to 250,000 clones, and its top ten clones hold roughly 0.89%. The CDR3 runs to 16 residues. The trim removed 0 bases at V and 1 base at J, leaving 5 bases unmatched. Looked up from germline, CDR1 is KGHSH and CDR2 is LQKENI. The specimen was PBMCs. V usage is TRBV18 and J usage is TRBJ1-1, with 7 bases that match TRBD1. The sequence came from a woman in her twenties or thirties in good health and CMV-seropositive. CDR3 loop: CASSPPKGAQNTEAFF. CDR3 coding DNA: TGTGCCAGCTCACCACCGAAGGGGGCGCAGAACACTGAAGCTTTCTTT.